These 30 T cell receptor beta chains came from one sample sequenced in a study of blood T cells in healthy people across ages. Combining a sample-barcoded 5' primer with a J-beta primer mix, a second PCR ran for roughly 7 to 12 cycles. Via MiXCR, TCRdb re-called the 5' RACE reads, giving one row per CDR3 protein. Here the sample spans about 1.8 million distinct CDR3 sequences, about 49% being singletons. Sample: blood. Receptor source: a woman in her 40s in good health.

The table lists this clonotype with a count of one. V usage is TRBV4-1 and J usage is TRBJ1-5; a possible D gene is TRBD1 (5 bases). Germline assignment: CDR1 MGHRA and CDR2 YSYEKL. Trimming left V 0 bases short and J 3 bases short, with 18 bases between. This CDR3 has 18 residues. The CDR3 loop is CASSQEGRPGVLNQPQHF. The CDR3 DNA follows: TGCGCCAGCAGCCAAGAAGGGAGGCCGGGGGTCCTCAATCAGCCCCAGCATTTT.

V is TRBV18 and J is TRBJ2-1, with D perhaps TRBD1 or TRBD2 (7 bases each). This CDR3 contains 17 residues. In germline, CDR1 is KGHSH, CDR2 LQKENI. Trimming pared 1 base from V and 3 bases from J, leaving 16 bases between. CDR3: CASSPLRGTTNYNEQFF. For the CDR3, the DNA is TGTGCCAGCTCACCACTCAGGGGGACTACCAACTACAATGAGCAGTTCTTC.

The CDR3: CSASQNRLAGRNPQYF. In nucleotides, the CDR3 is TGCAGTGCTAGCCAAAATCGACTAGCGGGGCGGAATCCGCAGTATTTT. V usage is TRBV20-1 and J usage is TRBJ2-3; 11 bases agree with TRBD2. The J segment lost 10 bases and the V segment lost 3 bases, leaving 15 bases of the junction unmatched. This CDR3 comprises 16 residues. The germline CDR1 and CDR2 sequences are DFQATT and SNEGSKA (reference sequence).

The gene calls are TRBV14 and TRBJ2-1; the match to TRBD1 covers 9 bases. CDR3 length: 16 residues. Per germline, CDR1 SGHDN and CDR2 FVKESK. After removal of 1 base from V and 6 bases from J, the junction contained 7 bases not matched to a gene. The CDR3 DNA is TGTGCCAGCAGCCAAGCCGGGACAGGGTGGGTCAATGAGCAGTTCTTC. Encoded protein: CASSQAGTGWVNEQFF.

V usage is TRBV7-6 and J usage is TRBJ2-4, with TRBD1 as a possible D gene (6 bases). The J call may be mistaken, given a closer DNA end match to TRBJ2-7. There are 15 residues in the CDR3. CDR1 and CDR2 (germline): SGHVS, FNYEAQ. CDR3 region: CASSPPTGPLYEQYF. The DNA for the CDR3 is TGTGCCAGCAGCCCCCCGACAGGACCCCTCTACGAGCAGTACTTC.

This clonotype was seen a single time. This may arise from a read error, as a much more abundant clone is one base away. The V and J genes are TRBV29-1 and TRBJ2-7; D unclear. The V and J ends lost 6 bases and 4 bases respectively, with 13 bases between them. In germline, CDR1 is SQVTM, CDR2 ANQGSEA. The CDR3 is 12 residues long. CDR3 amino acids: CSVRRASYEQYF. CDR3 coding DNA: TGCAGCGTACGGCGCGCCAGTTACGAGCAGTACTTC.

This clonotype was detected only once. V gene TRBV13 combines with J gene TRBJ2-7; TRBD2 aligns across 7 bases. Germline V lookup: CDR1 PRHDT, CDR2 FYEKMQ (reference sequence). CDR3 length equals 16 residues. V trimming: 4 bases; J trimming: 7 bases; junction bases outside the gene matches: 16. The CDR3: CASSSRLAPRSDEQYF. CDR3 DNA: TGTGCCAGCAGCTCACGACTAGCCCCACGGTCGGATGAGCAGTACTTC. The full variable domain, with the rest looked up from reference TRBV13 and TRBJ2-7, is AAGVIQSPRHLIKEKRETATLKCYPIPRHDTVYWYQQGPGQDPQFLISFYEKMQSDKGSIPDRFSAQQFSDYHSELNMSSLELGDSALYFCASSSRLAPRSDEQYFGPGTRLTVT.

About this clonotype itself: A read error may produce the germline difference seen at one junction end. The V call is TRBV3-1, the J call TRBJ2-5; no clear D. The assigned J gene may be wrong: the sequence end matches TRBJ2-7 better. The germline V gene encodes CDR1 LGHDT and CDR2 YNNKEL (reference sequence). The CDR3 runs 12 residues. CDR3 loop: CDSSPTATEQYF. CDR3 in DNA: TGTGACAGCAGCCCCACTGCTACCGAGCAGTACTTC.

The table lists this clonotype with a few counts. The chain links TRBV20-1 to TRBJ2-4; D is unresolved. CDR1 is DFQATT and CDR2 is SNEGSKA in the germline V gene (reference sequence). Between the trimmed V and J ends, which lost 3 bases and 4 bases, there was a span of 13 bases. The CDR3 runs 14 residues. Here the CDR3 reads CSARISGLKNIQYF. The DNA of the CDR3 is TGCAGTGCTAGGATTAGTGGGCTGAAAAACATTCAGTACTTC.

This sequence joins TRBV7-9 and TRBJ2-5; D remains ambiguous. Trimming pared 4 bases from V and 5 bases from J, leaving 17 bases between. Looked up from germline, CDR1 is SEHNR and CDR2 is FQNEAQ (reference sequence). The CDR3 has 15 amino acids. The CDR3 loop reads CASSWVSTSRETQYF. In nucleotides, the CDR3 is TGTGCCAGCAGCTGGGTCTCCACATCAAGGGAGACCCAGTACTTC.

The CDR3 sequence is CASSQPGLRGTTYNEQYF. In DNA, the CDR3 is TGTGCCAGCAGCCAACCTGGACTCCGAGGTACAACATACAATGAGCAGTACTTC. This rearrangement joins TRBV3-1 to TRBJ2-5, with a possible D match to TRBD2 (5 bases). Germline loops: CDR1 LGHDT, CDR2 YNNKEL (reference sequence). The CDR3 is made up of 18 amino acids. The germline V and J ends were trimmed by 2 bases and 11 bases, with 30 bases remaining between them.

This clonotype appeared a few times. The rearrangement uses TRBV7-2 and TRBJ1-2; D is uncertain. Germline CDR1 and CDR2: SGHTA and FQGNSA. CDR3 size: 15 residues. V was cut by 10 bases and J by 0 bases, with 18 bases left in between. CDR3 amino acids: CATGRVDTPNYGYTF. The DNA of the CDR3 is TGTGCCACAGGAAGGGTAGACACGCCTAACTATGGCTACACCTTC.

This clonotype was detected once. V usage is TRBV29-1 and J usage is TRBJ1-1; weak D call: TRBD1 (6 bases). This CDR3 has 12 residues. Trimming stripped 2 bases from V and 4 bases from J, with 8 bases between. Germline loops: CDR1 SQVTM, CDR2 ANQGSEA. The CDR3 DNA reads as TGCAGCGTTGAAAGGGGGTTCACTGAAGCTTTCTTT. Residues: CSVERGFTEAFF. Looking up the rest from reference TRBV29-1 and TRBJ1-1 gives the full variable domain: SAVISQKPSRDICQRGTSLTIQCQVDSQVTMMFWYRQQPGQSLTLIATANQGSEATYESGFVIDKFPISRPNLTFSTLTVSNMSPEDSSIYLCSVERGFTEAFFGQGTRLTVV.

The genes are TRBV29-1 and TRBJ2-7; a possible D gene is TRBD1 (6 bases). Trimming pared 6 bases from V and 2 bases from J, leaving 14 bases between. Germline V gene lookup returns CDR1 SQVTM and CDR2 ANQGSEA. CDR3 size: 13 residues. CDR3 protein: CSVRHGQTYEQYF. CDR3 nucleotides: TGCAGCGTCCGGCACGGACAGACCTACGAGCAGTACTTC.

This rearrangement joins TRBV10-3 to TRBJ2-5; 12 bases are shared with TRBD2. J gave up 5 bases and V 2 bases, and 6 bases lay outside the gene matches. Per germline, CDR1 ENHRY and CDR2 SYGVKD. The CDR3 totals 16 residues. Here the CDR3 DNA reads TGTGCCATCAGTGAGGCCCTAGCGGGGGGGCAGGAGACCCAGTACTTC. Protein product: CAISEALAGGQETQYF.

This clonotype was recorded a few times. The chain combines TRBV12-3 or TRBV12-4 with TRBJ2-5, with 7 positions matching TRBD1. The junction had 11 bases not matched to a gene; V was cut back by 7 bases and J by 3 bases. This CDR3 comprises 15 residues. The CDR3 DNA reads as TGTGCCAGCAAACCTAAGGGACAGTTGAAAGAGACCCAGTACTTC. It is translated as CASKPKGQLKETQYF.

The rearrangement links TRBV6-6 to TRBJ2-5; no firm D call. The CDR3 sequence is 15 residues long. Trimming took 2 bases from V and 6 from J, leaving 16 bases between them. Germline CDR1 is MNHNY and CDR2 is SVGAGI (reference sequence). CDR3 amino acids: CASSYGHNQWQTQYF. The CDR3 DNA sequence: TGTGCCAGCAGTTACGGGCACAATCAATGGCAGACCCAGTACTTC.

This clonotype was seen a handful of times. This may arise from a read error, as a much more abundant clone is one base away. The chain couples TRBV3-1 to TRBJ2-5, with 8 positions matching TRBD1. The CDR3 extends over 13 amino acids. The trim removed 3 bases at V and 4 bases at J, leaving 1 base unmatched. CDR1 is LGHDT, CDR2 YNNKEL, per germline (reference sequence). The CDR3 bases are TGTGCCAGCAGCCATACAGGGGGAGAGACCCAGTACTTC. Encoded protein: CASSHTGGETQYF.

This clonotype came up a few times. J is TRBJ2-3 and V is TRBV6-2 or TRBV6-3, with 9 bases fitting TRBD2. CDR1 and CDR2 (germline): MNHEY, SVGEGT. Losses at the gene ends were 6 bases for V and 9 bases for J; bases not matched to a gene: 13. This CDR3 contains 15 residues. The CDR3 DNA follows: TGTGCCAGCAGATTGACTAGCGGCCGATCTCCGACGCAGTATTTT. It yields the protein CASRLTSGRSPTQYF.

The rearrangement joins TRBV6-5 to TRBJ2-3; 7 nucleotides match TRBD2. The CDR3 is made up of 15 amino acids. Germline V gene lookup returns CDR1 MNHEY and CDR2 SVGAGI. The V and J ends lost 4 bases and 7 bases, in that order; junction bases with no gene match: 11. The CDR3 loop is CASSFLGSGAYTQYF. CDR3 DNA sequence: TGTGCCAGCAGTTTCCTGGGAAGCGGGGCATATACGCAGTATTTT.

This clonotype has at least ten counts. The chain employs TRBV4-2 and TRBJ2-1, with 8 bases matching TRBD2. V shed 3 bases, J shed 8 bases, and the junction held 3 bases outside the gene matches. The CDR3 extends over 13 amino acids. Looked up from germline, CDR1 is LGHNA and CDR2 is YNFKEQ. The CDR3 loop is CASSQAGGHEQFF. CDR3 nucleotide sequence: TGTGCCAGCAGCCAGGCGGGGGGTCATGAGCAGTTCTTC.

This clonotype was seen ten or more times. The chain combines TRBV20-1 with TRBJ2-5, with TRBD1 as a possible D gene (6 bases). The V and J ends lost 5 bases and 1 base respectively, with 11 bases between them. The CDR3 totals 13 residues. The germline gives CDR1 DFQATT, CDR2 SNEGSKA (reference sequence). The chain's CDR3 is CSAGRDTQETQYF. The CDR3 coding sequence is TGCAGTGCTGGACGGGACACCCAAGAGACCCAGTACTTC.

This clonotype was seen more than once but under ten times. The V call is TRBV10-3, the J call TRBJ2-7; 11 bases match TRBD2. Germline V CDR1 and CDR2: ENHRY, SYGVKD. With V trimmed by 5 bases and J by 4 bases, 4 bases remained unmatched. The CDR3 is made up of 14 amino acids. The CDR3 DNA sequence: TGTGCCATCAGTCCTAGCGGGGGGTGGTACGAGCAGTACTTC. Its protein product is CAISPSGGWYEQYF.

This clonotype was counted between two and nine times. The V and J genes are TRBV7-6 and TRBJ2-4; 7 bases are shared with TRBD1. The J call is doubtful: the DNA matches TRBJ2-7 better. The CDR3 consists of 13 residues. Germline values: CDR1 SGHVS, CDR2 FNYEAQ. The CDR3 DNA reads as TGTGCCAGCAGCCCAGGGACAGACCACGAGCAGTACTTC. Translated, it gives CASSPGTDHEQYF.

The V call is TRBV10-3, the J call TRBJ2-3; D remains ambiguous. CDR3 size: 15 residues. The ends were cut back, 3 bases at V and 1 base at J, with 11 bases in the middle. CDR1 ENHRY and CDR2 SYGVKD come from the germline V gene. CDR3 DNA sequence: TGTGCCATCAGTGACCTGACACGCGGCACAGATACGCAGTATTTT. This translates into CAISDLTRGTDTQYF.

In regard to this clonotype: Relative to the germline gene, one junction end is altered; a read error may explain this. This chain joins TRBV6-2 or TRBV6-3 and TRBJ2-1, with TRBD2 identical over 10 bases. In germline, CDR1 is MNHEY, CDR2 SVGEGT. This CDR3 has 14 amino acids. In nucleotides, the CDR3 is TGTGCCTGCAGTTGGGGACTAGCGTCCAATGAGCAGTTCTTC. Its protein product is CACSWGLASNEQFF.

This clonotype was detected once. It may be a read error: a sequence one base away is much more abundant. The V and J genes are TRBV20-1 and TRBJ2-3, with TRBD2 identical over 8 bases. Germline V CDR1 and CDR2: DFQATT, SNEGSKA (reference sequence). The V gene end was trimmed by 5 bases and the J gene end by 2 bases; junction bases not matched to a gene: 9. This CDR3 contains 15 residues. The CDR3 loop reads CSAEGLVSTTDTQYF. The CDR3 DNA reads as TGCAGTGCTGAGGGACTAGTGAGTACCACAGATACGCAGTATTTT.

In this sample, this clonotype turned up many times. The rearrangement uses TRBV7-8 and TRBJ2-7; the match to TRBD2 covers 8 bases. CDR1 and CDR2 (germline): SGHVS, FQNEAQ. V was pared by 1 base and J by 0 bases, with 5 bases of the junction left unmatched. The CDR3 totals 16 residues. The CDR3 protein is CASSLGVAGSSYEQYF. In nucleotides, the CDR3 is TGTGCCAGCAGCTTAGGGGTAGCGGGGAGCTCCTACGAGCAGTACTTC.

CDR3 region: CASSGTGARRAKNIQYF. The CDR3 DNA sequence: TGTGCCAGCAGTGGCACAGGGGCCCGGAGAGCCAAAAACATTCAGTACTTC. V and J are TRBV25-1 and TRBJ2-4, with 7 bases aligning to TRBD1. J was trimmed by 0 bases and V by 4 bases; bases with no gene match: 9. CDR3 size: 17 residues. Germline V lookup: CDR1 MGHDK, CDR2 SYGVNS.

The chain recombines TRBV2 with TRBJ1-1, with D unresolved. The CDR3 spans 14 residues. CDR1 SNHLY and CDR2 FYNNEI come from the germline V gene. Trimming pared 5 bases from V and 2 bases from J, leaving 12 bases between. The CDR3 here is CASSRAGGNTEAFF. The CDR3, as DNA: TGTGCCAGCAGTCGGGCTGGAGGCAACACTGAAGCTTTCTTT.